This entry lists 27 T cell receptor beta chains sequenced from one sample in a study of circulating and synovial CD4+ cells in juvenile arthritis. Assay: immunoSEQ multiplex PCR; the TCRdb copy retains only in-frame clones and omits some. The sample consists of tens of thousands of clones, roughly 96% of them appearing once. Sequenced: CD4+ T cells from blood. Every receptor here comes from a human donor with juvenile idiopathic arthritis.

The rearrangement links TRBV28 to TRBJ2-5; tentative D call: TRBD2 (6 bases). The CDR3 covers 11 residues. V lost 5 bases and J lost 10, with 11 bases in between. Germline loops: CDR1 MDHEN, CDR2 SYDVKM. As DNA, the CDR3 is TGTGCCAGCAGTCCGGGGACTCACCAGTACTTC. It specifies CASSPGTHQYF.

This clone appeared a single time. The chain recombines TRBV30 with TRBJ2-7, with 9 bases aligning to TRBD2. After removal of 0 bases from V and 6 bases from J, the junction contained 27 bases not matched to a gene. Germline CDR1 and CDR2: GTSNPN and SVGIG (reference sequence). This CDR3 has 21 amino acids. The CDR3: CAWSVPLGLAAPGSRGPEQYF. The CDR3 nucleotides are TGTGCCTGGAGTGTACCTTTGGGACTAGCCGCGCCGGGATCCCGGGGGCCCGAGCAGTACTTC.

V gene TRBV7-6 combines with J gene TRBJ1-1; D might be TRBD1 (5 bases). Trimming took 5 bases from V and 3 from J, leaving 13 bases between them. The germline gives CDR1 SGHVS, CDR2 FNYEAQ. The CDR3 has 14 residues. CDR3 residues: CASSPDGGDTEAFF. The CDR3 DNA follows: TGTGCCAGCAGCCCCGATGGGGGGGACACTGAAGCTTTCTTT.

The CDR3 here is CASIVGASNQPQHF. The CDR3, as DNA: TGTGCCAGCATTGTTGGGGCTTCCAATCAGCCCCAGCATTTT. V usage is TRBV6-1 and J usage is TRBJ1-5; TRBD1 is a possible D gene (5 bases). CDR3 length: 14 residues. Germline CDR1 reads MNHNS; CDR2 reads SASEGT. With 7 bases removed from V and 3 bases from J, the gap between germline ends came to 13 bases.

In DNA form, the CDR3 reads TGTGCCAGCAGCCCCGAGGTAGCGGGGACCTCCTACAATGAGCAGTTCTTC. Encoded protein: CASSPEVAGTSYNEQFF. The rearrangement joins TRBV5-4 to TRBJ2-1; 8 bases are shared with TRBD2. Germline V gene lookup returns CDR1 SGHNT and CDR2 YYREEE (reference sequence). The length of the CDR3 is 17 residues. The ends lost 4 bases at V and 0 bases at J; junction bases unmatched: 9.

The chain links TRBV28 to TRBJ2-3; 8 bases align to TRBD2. The V gene's germline CDR1 is MDHEN and CDR2 SYDVKM. The CDR3 has 14 residues. The V gene end was trimmed by 8 bases and the J gene end by 2 bases; junction bases not matched to a gene: 6. CDR3 in amino acids: CASHSGGPTDTQYF. CDR3 DNA sequence: TGTGCCAGCCACAGCGGGGGCCCCACAGATACGCAGTATTTT.

V usage is TRBV10-3 and J usage is TRBJ2-5; 7 positions agree with TRBD2. Unmatched junction bases numbered 10, after V lost 7 bases and J lost 2 bases. This CDR3 has 15 residues. CDR1 is ENHRY, CDR2 SYGVKD, per germline. The CDR3 nucleotides read TGTGCCATCAACCCGGGTGGGGGGGATCAAGAGACCCAGTACTTC. It is translated as CAINPGGGDQETQYF.

V is TRBV5-4 and J is TRBJ2-7; 7 bases fit TRBD2. Germline-derived CDR1 and CDR2 are SGHNT and YYREEE (reference sequence). CDR3 size: 14 residues. With 0 bases clipped from V and 6 bases from J, the junction kept 6 bases outside the gene matches. The CDR3 sequence: CASSLAGLVTEQYF. The CDR3 coding sequence is TGTGCCAGCAGCTTGGCTGGACTAGTCACCGAGCAGTACTTC.

The chain uses TRBV28 and TRBJ1-4; possibly TRBD1 for D (5 bases). The V gene lost 3 bases and the J gene lost 0 bases, with 14 bases spanning the gap. The CDR3 consists of 17 residues. CDR1 is MDHEN, CDR2 SYDVKM, per germline. CDR3 residues: CASSFSQGLATNEKLFF. The CDR3 DNA follows: TGTGCCAGCAGTTTTTCGCAGGGCCTTGCAACTAATGAAAAACTGTTTTTT.

The chain links TRBV14 to TRBJ2-1; TRBD2 matches 13 bases. J was trimmed by 1 base and V by 4 bases; bases with no gene match: 7. This CDR3 is built from 18 residues. CDR1 is SGHDN and CDR2 is FVKESK in the germline V gene. The CDR3 sequence is CASSPRTSGSWSYNEQFF. The CDR3, as DNA: TGTGCCAGCAGCCCACGGACTAGCGGGAGTTGGTCCTACAATGAGCAGTTCTTC.

The chain couples TRBV11-2 to TRBJ1-5; D gene ambiguous. This CDR3 is 15 amino acids long. Trimming shortened V by 1 base and J by 2 bases, and 9 bases separated the two germline ends. The germline gives CDR1 SGHAT, CDR2 FQNNGV. CDR3 in DNA: TGTGCCAGCAGCTTAGGTTGGGCCGGCAATCAGCCCCAGCATTTT. This translates into CASSLGWAGNQPQHF.

This chain uses TRBV30 with TRBJ1-4; D remains ambiguous. The V and J ends lost 4 bases and 5 bases respectively, with 11 bases between them. Germline V gene sequence: CDR1 GTSNPN, CDR2 SVGIG (reference sequence). CDR3 length equals 13 residues. CDR3 region: CAWNRRINEKLFF. For the CDR3, the DNA is TGTGCCTGGAATAGGCGGATAAATGAAAAACTGTTTTTT.

The chain combines TRBV7-3 with TRBJ1-2; perhaps TRBD1 as D (5 bases). The V gene's germline CDR1 is SGHTA and CDR2 FQGTGA. The CDR3 consists of 17 residues. Trimming took off 7 bases at V and 2 bases at J, with 23 bases between the two ends. Here the CDR3 reads CASNQGRAKGWNYGYTF. CDR3 sequence (DNA): TGTGCCAGCAACCAGGGTAGAGCGAAGGGCTGGAACTATGGCTACACCTTC.

For this clone: The junction does not match germline at one end; this may be a read error. The rearrangement uses TRBV19 and TRBJ2-7; TRBD2 matches 11 bases. Germline loops: CDR1 LNHDA, CDR2 SQIVND (reference sequence). This CDR3 is 14 amino acids long. The CDR3 region is CASSIAGGIDEQYF. DNA for the CDR3: TGTGCCAGTAGCATAGCGGGGGGGATCGACGAGCAGTACTTC.

The chain has TRBV6-1 and TRBJ2-5; 9 bases fit TRBD1. The CDR3 covers 15 residues. The V and J ends lost 4 bases and 5 bases, in that order; junction bases with no gene match: 8. Germline assignment: CDR1 MNHNS and CDR2 SASEGT. CDR3 sequence (DNA): TGTGCCAGCAGTGTCGGGACAGGGCGATTGGAGACCCAGTACTTC. Amino acid sequence: CASSVGTGRLETQYF.

V is TRBV6-5 and J is TRBJ1-2; no reliable D call. Per the germline V gene, CDR1 is MNHEY and CDR2 is SVGAGI. Trimming stripped 6 bases from V and 1 base from J, with 9 bases between. This CDR3 region has 13 residues. The CDR3 loop is CASSNYNNYGYTF. In DNA form, the CDR3 reads TGTGCCAGCAGCAATTACAATAACTATGGCTACACCTTC.

V gene TRBV7-9 combines with J gene TRBJ2-3, with D hard to call. The V end lost 5 bases, the J end lost 3 bases, and 15 bases lay between the germline ends. The CDR3 is 15 residues long. Germline values: CDR1 SEHNR, CDR2 FQNEAQ (reference sequence). This chain's CDR3 is CASSISGLATDTQYF. For the CDR3, the DNA is TGTGCCAGCAGCATCTCAGGCCTGGCGACAGATACGCAGTATTTT.

V gene TRBV2 combines with J gene TRBJ2-1; D remains ambiguous. V lost 7 bases to trimming and J lost 7 bases, with 5 bases between them. CDR1 and CDR2 (germline): SNHLY, FYNNEI. The CDR3 covers 10 residues. As DNA, the CDR3 is TGTGCCAGCACCCTAAATGAGCAGTTCTTC. Translated, it gives CASTLNEQFF.

The V and J genes are TRBV6-1 and TRBJ2-1, with D perhaps TRBD2 (5 bases). This CDR3 has 14 amino acids. V lost 7 bases and J 4 bases, leaving 14 bases between the germline ends. Germline lookup yields CDR1 MNHNS and CDR2 SASEGT. DNA of the CDR3: TGTGCCAGCATTGAGGCGGGCAAATACAATGAGCAGTTCTTC. The encoded protein is CASIEAGKYNEQFF.

DNA for the CDR3: TGTGCCAGCAGCCAAGATCGTCGGGGAGAGAATGAGCAGTTCTTC. This gives the protein CASSQDRRGENEQFF. V usage is TRBV4-2 and J usage is TRBJ2-1; D might be TRBD2 (5 bases). The CDR3 sequence is 15 residues long. V lost 0 bases and J 7 bases, leaving 13 bases between the germline ends. Germline loops: CDR1 LGHNA, CDR2 YNFKEQ.

The chain is built from TRBV11-2 and TRBJ2-7, with no clear D. The ends were cut back, 1 base at V and 4 bases at J, with 11 bases in the middle. The V gene's germline CDR1 is SGHAT and CDR2 FQNNGV. The CDR3 is made up of 14 amino acids. CDR3 sequence: CASSLGLLNYEQYF. Here the CDR3 DNA reads TGTGCCAGCAGCTTAGGACTGTTGAATTACGAGCAGTACTTC.

This clone was counted a few times. V gene TRBV11-1 combines with J gene TRBJ1-3, with 8 bases matching TRBD1. Germline V gene sequence: CDR1 SGHAT, CDR2 FQDESV (reference sequence). V was clipped by 5 bases and J by 0 bases; unmatched bases: 3. CDR3 length: 15 amino acids. Here the CDR3 reads CASSRDRSSGNTIYF. The CDR3 coding sequence is TGTGCCAGCAGCCGGGACAGGTCCTCTGGAAACACCATATATTTT. The complete variable domain, with remaining parts taken from reference TRBV11-1 and TRBJ1-3, reads EAEVAQSPRYKITEKSQAVAFWCDPISGHATLYWYRQILGQGPELLVQFQDESVVDDSQLPKDRFSAERLKGVDSTLKIQPAELGDSAMYLCASSRDRSSGNTIYFGEGSWLTVV.

The V and J genes are TRBV19 and TRBJ2-7; a weak D match, TRBD2 (7 bases). The V end lost 4 bases, the J end lost 2 bases, and 9 bases lay between the germline ends. The CDR3 runs to 13 residues. Germline CDR1 LNHDA, CDR2 SQIVND (reference sequence). The CDR3 protein is CASSTGGPYEQYF. CDR3 DNA sequence: TGTGCCAGTAGTACCGGGGGGCCCTACGAGCAGTACTTC.

The chain uses TRBV5-6 and TRBJ2-3, with TRBD2 matching over 14 bases. The V gene's germline CDR1 is SGHDT and CDR2 YYEEEE. Trimming removed 3 bases from V and 5 bases from J; junction bases left unmatched: 8. The CDR3 spans 17 residues. Written as DNA, the CDR3 is TGTGCCAGCAGCTGGCCGGGACTAGCGGGGGATGGAGATACGCAGTATTTT. Encoded protein: CASSWPGLAGDGDTQYF.

The rearrangement uses TRBV28 and TRBJ1-4; D call uncertain. The V gene's germline CDR1 is MDHEN and CDR2 SYDVKM. V lost 3 bases and J 7 bases, leaving 9 bases between the germline ends. The CDR3 runs to 13 residues. CDR3 amino acids: CASSFRSGEKLFF. CDR3 sequence (DNA): TGTGCCAGCAGTTTCAGATCGGGTGAAAAACTGTTTTTT.

In its sample, this clone was seen once. V usage is TRBV27 and J usage is TRBJ1-1, with D unclear. With 5 bases removed from V and 5 bases from J, the gap between germline ends came to 18 bases. The CDR3 loop spans 15 amino acids. Germline V gene lookup returns CDR1 MNHEY and CDR2 SMNVEV (reference sequence). CDR3 in amino acids: CASSRSGGMGTEAFF. In nucleotides, the CDR3 is TGTGCCAGCAGTCGCTCCGGAGGCATGGGGACTGAAGCTTTCTTT.

The chain employs TRBV10-2 and TRBJ2-3, with 10 positions matching TRBD1. The CDR3 has 15 amino acids. Trimming removed 4 bases from V and 6 bases from J; junction bases left unmatched: 7. Germline V CDR1 and CDR2: WSHSY, SAAADI. CDR3 nucleotide sequence: TGCGCCAGCAGTGGGGACAGGGGAGGATGGGATACGCAGTATTTT. It specifies CASSGDRGGWDTQYF.